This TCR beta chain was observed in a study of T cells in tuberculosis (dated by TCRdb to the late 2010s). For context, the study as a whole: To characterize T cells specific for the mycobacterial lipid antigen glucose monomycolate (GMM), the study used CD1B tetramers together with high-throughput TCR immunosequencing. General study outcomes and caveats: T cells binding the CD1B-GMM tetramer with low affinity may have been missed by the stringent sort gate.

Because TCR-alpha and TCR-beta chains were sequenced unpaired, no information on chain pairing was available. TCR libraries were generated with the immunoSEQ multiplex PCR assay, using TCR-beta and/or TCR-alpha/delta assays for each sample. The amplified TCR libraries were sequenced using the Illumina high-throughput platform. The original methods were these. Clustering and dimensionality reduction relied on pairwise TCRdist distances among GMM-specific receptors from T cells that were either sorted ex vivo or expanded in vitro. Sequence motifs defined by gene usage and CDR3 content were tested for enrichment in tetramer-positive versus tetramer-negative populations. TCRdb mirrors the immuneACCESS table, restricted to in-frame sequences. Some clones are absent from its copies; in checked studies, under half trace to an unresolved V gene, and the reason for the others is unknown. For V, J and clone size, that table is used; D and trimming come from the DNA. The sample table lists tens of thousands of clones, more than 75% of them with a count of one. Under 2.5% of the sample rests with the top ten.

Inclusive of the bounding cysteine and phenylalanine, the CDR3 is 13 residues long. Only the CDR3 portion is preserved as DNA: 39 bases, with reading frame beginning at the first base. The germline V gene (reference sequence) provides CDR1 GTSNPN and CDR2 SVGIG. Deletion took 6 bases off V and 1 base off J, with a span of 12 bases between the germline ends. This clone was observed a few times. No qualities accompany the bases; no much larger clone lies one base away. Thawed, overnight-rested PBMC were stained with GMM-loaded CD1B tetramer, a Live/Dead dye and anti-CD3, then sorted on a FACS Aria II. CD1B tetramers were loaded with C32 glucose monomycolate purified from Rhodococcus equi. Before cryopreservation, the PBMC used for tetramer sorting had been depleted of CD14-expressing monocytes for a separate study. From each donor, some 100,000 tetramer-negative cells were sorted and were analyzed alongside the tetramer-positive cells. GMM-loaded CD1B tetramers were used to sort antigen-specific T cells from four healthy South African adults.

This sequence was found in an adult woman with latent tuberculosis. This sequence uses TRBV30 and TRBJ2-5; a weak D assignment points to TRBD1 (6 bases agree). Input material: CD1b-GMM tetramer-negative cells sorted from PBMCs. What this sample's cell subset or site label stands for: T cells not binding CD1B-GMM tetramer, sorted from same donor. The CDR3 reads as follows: CACRPDSQETQYF. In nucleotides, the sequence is TGTGCCTGTCGACCGGACAGCCAAGAGACCCAGTACTTC.